This section outlines one TCR beta chain sequence together with its context. Its antigen is undetermined. One entry per CDR3 protein, called by TCRdb with MiXCR from the 5' RACE reads. The sample lists about 530,000 distinct CDR3 sequences; nearly 15% were seen once. The entry originates in a study of identical twins. Study outcomes and limitations: It was possible that invariant MAIT and iNKT cells partly confounded the zero-insertion analyses. Cord blood's abundant beta clonotypes had fewer insertions, unlike memory repertoires.

This CDR3 comprises 15 residues. Trimming shortened V by 4 bases and J by 4 bases, and 13 bases separated the two germline ends. Germline V lookup: CDR1 KGHDR, CDR2 SFDVKD. This sample also appeared in a second study, on yellow fever vaccine responses in identical twins.

The sequence was collected from a young woman in good health. What was sequenced was CD4+ T cells sorted from blood. The V call is TRBV24-1, the J call TRBJ2-1; possible D gene TRBD2, 6 bases. CDR3 region: CATSDTSNLYNEQFF. The CDR3 DNA reads TGTGCCACCAGTGACACTAGCAACCTTTACAATGAGCAGTTCTTC.